This T cell receptor beta chain was captured by sequencing in a study of cytomegalovirus exposure and HLA in healthy donors. General study results and limits: Further analysis was carried out later, and it showed several of the most significant clusters appearing linked to common viral pathogens. Later analysis found that TCR beta chains associated with HLA were more clonally expanded than other, equally common chains.

This clone has a single count. Its matching antigen is unknown. This PCR relied on a set of 60 Vbeta primers and 13 Jbeta primers. The protocol was immunoSEQ multiplex PCR, while the TCRdb copy is restricted to in-frame clones and leaves out a portion. Of some 150,000 clones listed, roughly 84% are singletons. The CDR3 contains 12 residues. In germline, CDR1 is MDHEN, CDR2 SYDVKM. The V and J ends lost 6 bases and 3 bases respectively, with 6 bases between them. The origin of this receptor is a woman aged 18-29 years in good health and CMV-seronegative. The chain has TRBV28 and TRBJ1-5; a possible D gene is TRBD1 (5 bases). Input material: PBMCs. CDR3 loop: CASRGLNQPQHF. For the CDR3, the DNA is TGTGCCAGCAGGGGGCTCAATCAGCCCCAGCATTTT. The complete variable domain, with remaining parts taken from reference TRBV28 and TRBJ1-5, reads DVKVTQSSRYLVKRTGEKVFLECVQDMDHENMFWYRQDPGLGLRLIYFSYDVKMKEKGDIPEGYSVSREKKERFSLILESASTNQTSMYLCASRGLNQPQHFGDGTRLSIL.